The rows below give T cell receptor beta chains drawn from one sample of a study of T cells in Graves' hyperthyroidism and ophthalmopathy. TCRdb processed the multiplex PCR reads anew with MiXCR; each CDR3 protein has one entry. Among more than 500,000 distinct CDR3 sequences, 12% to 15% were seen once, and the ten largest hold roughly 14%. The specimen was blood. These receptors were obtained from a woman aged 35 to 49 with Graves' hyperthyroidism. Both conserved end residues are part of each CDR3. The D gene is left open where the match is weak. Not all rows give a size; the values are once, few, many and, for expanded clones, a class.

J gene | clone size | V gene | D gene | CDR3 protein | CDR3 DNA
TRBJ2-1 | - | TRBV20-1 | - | CAQTDRQVWQFF | TGCGCTCAGACCGACAGGCAGGTGTGGCAGTTCTTC
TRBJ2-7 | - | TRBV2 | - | CASSGSGEQYF | TGTGCCAGCAGTGGCTCTGGCGAGCAGTACTTC
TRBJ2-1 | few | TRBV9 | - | CASSVAGGGSYNEQFF | TGTGCCAGCAGCGTAGCCGGTGGGGGTTCCTACAATGAGCAGTTCTTC
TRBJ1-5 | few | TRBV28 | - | CASSIRPPPNQPQHF | TGTGCCAGCAGTATACGACCGCCACCCAATCAGCCCCAGCATTTT
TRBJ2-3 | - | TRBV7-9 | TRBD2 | CASSPRLAGGLNTDTQYF | TGTGCCAGCAGCCCAAGACTAGCGGGAGGGCTGAACACAGATACGCAGTATTTT
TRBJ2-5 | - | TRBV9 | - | CASSVVGGGPGETQYF | TGTGCCAGCAGCGTAGTGGGAGGGGGCCCCGGAGAGACCCAGTACTTC
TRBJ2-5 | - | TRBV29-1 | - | CSVEEAGRGETQYF | TGCAGCGTTGAAGAGGCAGGTAGAGGGGAGACCCAGTACTTC
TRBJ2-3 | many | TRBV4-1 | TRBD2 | CASSQLGLAGDTQYF | TGCGCCAGCAGCCAACTGGGACTAGCGGGCGATACGCAGTATTTT
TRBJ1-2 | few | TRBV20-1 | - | CSAPGTAGYGYTF | TGCAGTGCTCCAGGGACGGCTGGCTATGGCTACACCTTC
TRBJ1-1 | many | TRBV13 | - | CASSLGGGLNTEAFF | TGTGCCAGCAGCTTAGGCGGAGGACTGAACACTGAAGCTTTCTTT
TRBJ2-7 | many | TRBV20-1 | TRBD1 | CSARVGGGMYEQYF | TGCAGTGCTAGAGTAGGGGGCGGTATGTACGAGCAGTACTTC
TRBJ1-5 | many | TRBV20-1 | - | CSAGPGLTGGQPQHF | TGCAGTGCCGGCCCAGGTCTGACAGGAGGCCAGCCCCAGCATTTT
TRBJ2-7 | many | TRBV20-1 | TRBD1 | CSANHQGEGYEQYF | TGCAGTGCTAACCATCAGGGGGAAGGCTACGAGCAGTACTTC
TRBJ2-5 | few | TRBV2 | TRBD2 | CASSPGTSGPQETQYF | TGTGCCAGCAGCCCCGGGACTAGCGGACCCCAAGAGACCCAGTACTTC
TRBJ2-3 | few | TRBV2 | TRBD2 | CASSKGLAGVIDTQYF | TGTGCCAGCAGCAAAGGACTAGCGGGAGTTATAGATACGCAGTATTTT
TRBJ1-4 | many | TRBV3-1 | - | CASSPDRPGANEKLFF | TGTGCCAGCAGTCCTGACAGGCCCGGGGCTAATGAAAAACTGTTTTTT
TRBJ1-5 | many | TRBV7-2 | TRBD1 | CASSLADRGNNQPQHF | TGTGCCAGCAGCTTAGCCGACAGGGGCAACAATCAGCCCCAGCATTTT
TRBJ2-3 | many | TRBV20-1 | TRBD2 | CSASQGSGSGDTQYF | TGCAGTGCTAGTCAAGGGAGCGGGAGTGGAGATACGCAGTATTTT
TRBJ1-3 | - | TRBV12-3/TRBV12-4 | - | CASGDTGSGNTIYF | TGTGCCAGCGGGGACACGGGCTCTGGAAACACCATATATTTT
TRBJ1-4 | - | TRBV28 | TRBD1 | CATMTGGAITNEKLFF | TGTGCCACCATGACAGGGGGCGCAATTACTAATGAAAAACTGTTTTTT
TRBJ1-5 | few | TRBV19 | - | CASSISGNQPQHF | TGTGCCAGTAGTATTTCAGGGAATCAGCCCCAGCATTTT
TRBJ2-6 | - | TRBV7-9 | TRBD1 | CASSGDRVGSGANVLTF | TGTGCCAGCAGCGGGGACAGGGTCGGCTCTGGGGCCAACGTCCTGACTTTC
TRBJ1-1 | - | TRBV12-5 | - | CASAPEGLFEAFF | TGTGCTAGTGCCCCTGAGGGACTTTTTGAAGCTTTCTTT
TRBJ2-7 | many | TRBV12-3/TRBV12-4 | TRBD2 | CAISGRTKQYF | TGTGCCATAAGCGGGAGGACGAAGCAGTACTTC
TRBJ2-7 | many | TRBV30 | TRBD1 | CAWRDRGLWEQYF | TGTGCCTGGCGTGACAGGGGGCTTTGGGAGCAGTACTTC
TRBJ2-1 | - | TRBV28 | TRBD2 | CASSFSLLAGGLLSYNEQFF | TGTGCCAGCAGTTTCTCCCTACTAGCGGGAGGGCTTCTCTCCTACAATGAGCAGTTCTTC
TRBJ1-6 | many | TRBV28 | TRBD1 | CASSKGGGYTSPLHF | TGTGCCAGCAGCAAAGGGGGCGGTTATACTTCACCCCTCCACTTT
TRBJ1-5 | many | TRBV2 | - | CASKEGNQPQHF | TGTGCCAGCAAAGAGGGGAATCAGCCCCAGCATTTT
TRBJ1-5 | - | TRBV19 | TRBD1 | CASSPGTANQPQHF | TGTGCCAGTAGTCCCGGGACAGCTAATCAGCCCCAGCATTTT
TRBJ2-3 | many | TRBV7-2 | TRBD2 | CASSLMGLATDTQYF | TGTGCCAGCAGCTTGATGGGACTAGCCACAGATACGCAGTATTTT
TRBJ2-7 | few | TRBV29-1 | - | CSVEEEEGGYEQYF | TGCAGCGTTGAAGAGGAGGAGGGGGGCTACGAGCAGTACTTC